This T cell receptor beta chain was documented in a study of shared clonotypes between healthy human individuals. Study summary: A couple of women and a few men aged 18 to 49 served as donors. The study used three CD4 naive, three CD4 memory, two CD8 naive and one CD8 memory plate per donor. Study results and caveats: Incomplete sequencing of sorted subsets was indicated by rarefaction despite large depth. Naive subsets tended to show greater estimated richness than memory subsets.

CDR1 and CDR2 from the germline V gene are SNHLY and FYNNEI. CDR3 length equals 12 residues. Trimming stripped 9 bases from V and 5 bases from J, with 13 bases between. In regard to this clone: Its antigen remains unidentified.

Profiling relied on immunoSEQ multiplex PCR, and the TCRdb table lists in-frame clones only, not all of them. The table shows about 980,000 clones, with around three quarters occurring only once. Sequencing input: memory CD4+ T cells sorted from blood. Subset here: CD45RA-negative fraction. The chain is built from TRBV2 and TRBJ1-2; D is possibly TRBD1 (6 bases). This sequence was found in a man aged 18 to 29 in good health. The CDR3 protein is CARDGGPYGYTF. The CDR3, as DNA: TGTGCCAGAGATGGGGGGCCTTATGGCTACACCTTC.